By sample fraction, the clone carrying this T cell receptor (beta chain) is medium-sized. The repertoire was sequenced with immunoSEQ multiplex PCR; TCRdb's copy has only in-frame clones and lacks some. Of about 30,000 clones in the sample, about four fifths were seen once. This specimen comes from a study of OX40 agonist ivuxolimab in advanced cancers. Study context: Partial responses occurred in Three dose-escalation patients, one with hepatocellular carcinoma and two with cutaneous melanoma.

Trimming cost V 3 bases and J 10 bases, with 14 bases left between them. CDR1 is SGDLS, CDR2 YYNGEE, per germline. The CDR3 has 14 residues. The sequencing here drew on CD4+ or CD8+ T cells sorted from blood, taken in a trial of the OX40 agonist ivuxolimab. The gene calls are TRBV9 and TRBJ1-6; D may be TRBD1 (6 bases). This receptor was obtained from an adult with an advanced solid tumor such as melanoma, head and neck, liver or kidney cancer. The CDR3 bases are TGTGCCAGCAGCGGAGGGGACACGGGATCACCCCTCCACTTT. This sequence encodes CASSGGDTGSPLHF.